Each of the 17 T cell receptor beta chains below was sequenced from the same sample in a study of tumor-infiltrating lymphocytes in oesophageal squamous cell carcinoma. In TCRdb, the PCR reads were re-called with MiXCR into one record per CDR3 protein. Among 12,000 or so distinct CDR3 sequences listed, about 55% were seen once. Sequenced sample: esophageal tumor tissue. These receptors were collected from a female donor with esophageal squamous cell carcinoma.

This clonotype was counted many times. The V gene is TRBV12-5, the J gene TRBJ1-1; possibly TRBD1 for D (6 bases). Trimming shortened V by 3 bases and J by 8 bases, and 10 bases separated the two germline ends. CDR3 length equals 12 residues. Germline V CDR1 and CDR2: LGHNT, FRNRAP. CDR3 nucleotides: TGTGCTAGTGGTTTTGGGGGCGCGGAAGCTTTCTTT. This translates into CASGFGGAEAFF.

The V call is TRBV28, the J call TRBJ2-1, with 12 nucleotides matching TRBD2. The J call is doubtful: the DNA matches TRBJ2-5 better. This CDR3 is 15 amino acids long. The germline V gene has CDR1 MDHEN and CDR2 SYDVKM. CDR3 bases: TGTGCCAGCAGTCCACCGACTAGCGGGGGAGGGACCCAGTACTTC. It translates to CASSPPTSGGGTQYF.

The rearrangement links TRBV7-3 to TRBJ2-3; D remains ambiguous. The DNA matches TRBJ2-5 better at its end, which makes the J call doubtful. The germline CDR1 and CDR2 sequences are SGHTA and FQGTGA. CDR3 length: 13 residues. The chain's CDR3 is CASSFGREETQYF. DNA for the CDR3: TGTGCCAGCAGCTTCGGCCGCGAAGAGACCCAGTACTTC.

V gene TRBV7-3 combines with J gene TRBJ2-3; 8 bases fit TRBD1. The V and J ends lost 5 bases and 1 base, in that order; junction bases with no gene match: 8. From germline, CDR1 is SGHTA and CDR2 FQGTGA. This CDR3 contains 16 residues. This CDR3 reads CASSPDRVVGTDTQYF. The CDR3 bases are TGTGCCAGCAGCCCGGACAGGGTGGTTGGCACAGATACGCAGTATTTT.

This clonotype has more than one count but fewer than ten. V usage is TRBV7-9 and J usage is TRBJ2-5; 7 nucleotides match TRBD2. The DNA end is a closer match to TRBJ2-7, so the J assignment may be wrong. CDR1 and CDR2 (germline): SEHNR, FQNEAQ (reference sequence). There are 16 residues in the CDR3. This CDR3 reads CASSLGSAGEPYEQYF. The CDR3 DNA sequence: TGTGCCAGCAGCTTAGGGTCGGCGGGAGAACCCTACGAGCAGTACTTC.

In this sample, this clonotype is large. The V call is TRBV7-9, the J call TRBJ2-7; the D is unclear. V dropped 5 bases and J dropped 5 bases, with 16 bases sitting between them. The CDR3 length is 14 residues. The germline gives CDR1 SEHNR, CDR2 FQNEAQ (reference sequence). CDR3 loop: CASSLDLELDEQYF. CDR3 nucleotides: TGTGCCAGCAGCCTAGACCTAGAGTTAGACGAGCAGTACTTC.

Many counts were recorded for this clonotype. The gene calls are TRBV27 and TRBJ1-1, with D perhaps matching TRBD1 (6 bases). Germline CDR1 reads MNHEY; CDR2 reads SMNVEV (reference sequence). V was pared by 6 bases and J by 5 bases, with 16 bases between. CDR3 length equals 14 residues. In DNA form, the CDR3 reads TGTGCCAGCAGGCGGGGGGCGGTGAGAACTGAAGCTTTCTTT. Residues: CASRRGAVRTEAFF.

The gene calls are TRBV5-1 and TRBJ2-3; TRBD2 agrees at 9 bases. The CDR3 length is 15 residues. V lost 3 bases, J lost 5 bases, and 7 bases stayed unmatched. Germline V gene sequence: CDR1 SGHRS, CDR2 YFSETQ. The chain's CDR3 is CASSYRREGGDTQYF. CDR3 in DNA: TGCGCCAGCAGCTACCGGCGGGAGGGAGGAGATACGCAGTATTTT.

This clonotype was detected ten times or more. The chain is built from TRBV4-2 and TRBJ1-1; weak D call: TRBD1 (5 bases). V was clipped by 2 bases and J by 2 bases, with 9 bases between them. The CDR3 is 14 residues long. The germline gives CDR1 LGHNA, CDR2 YNFKEQ. The CDR3, as DNA: TGTGCCAGCAGCCAATACAGGTTCAACACTGAAGCTTTCTTT. Its protein is CASSQYRFNTEAFF.

A remark on this clonotype: At one end, the junction sequence differs from germline, possibly due to a read error. The chain joins TRBV11-2 to TRBJ2-4, with D possibly matching TRBD1 (5 bases). CDR1 SGHAT and CDR2 FQNNGV come from the germline V gene. The CDR3 has 14 residues. This chain's CDR3 is CASSWTDNNSPLHF. As DNA, the CDR3 is TGTGCCAGCAGCTGGACGGACAATAATTCACCCCTCCACTTC.

The chain recombines TRBV24-1 with TRBJ2-4, with a weak D call TRBD1 (5 bases). The J call is doubtful: the DNA matches TRBJ2-5 better. The germline V gene encodes CDR1 KGHDR and CDR2 SFDVKD. The CDR3 covers 13 residues. CDR3 nucleotide sequence: TGTGCCACCAGTGGGGCAGGGCTGAGGACCCAGTACTTC. Its translation is CATSGAGLRTQYF.

V and J are TRBV7-8 and TRBJ2-4; possibly TRBD2 for D (6 bases). Germline V gives CDR1 SGHVS, CDR2 FQNEAQ. Trimming left V 5 bases short and J 0 bases short, with 14 bases between. CDR3 size: 16 residues. The CDR3 is CASSLLRGIAKNIQYF. Here the CDR3 DNA reads TGTGCCAGCAGCCTACTCCGGGGGATAGCCAAAAACATTCAGTACTTC.

This clonotype was detected ten times or more. A much larger clone lies a single base off, so this may be a read error. V gene TRBV12-3 or TRBV12-4 combines with J gene TRBJ2-5; TRBD2 matches at 10 bases. The J call is uncertain, as TRBJ2-7 better fits the DNA end. The CDR3 length is 14 residues. CDR3 protein: CASSFTRLAGEQYF. The CDR3 bases are TGTGCCAGCAGTTTTACGAGACTAGCGGGCGAGCAGTACTTC.

The V and J genes are TRBV19 and TRBJ2-3, with TRBD2 matching 11 bases. The CDR3 runs to 15 residues. With V trimmed by 4 bases and J by 5 bases, 5 bases remained unmatched. CDR1 and CDR2 from the germline V gene are LNHDA and SQIVND (reference sequence). This chain's CDR3 is CASSKLAGEGDTQYF. The CDR3 DNA follows: TGTGCCAGTAGTAAACTAGCGGGGGAAGGAGATACGCAGTATTTT. Together with reference TRBV19 and TRBJ2-3, the CDR3 gives the full variable domain: DGGITQSPKYLFRKEGQNVTLSCEQNLNHDAMYWYRQDPGQGLRLIYYSQIVNDFQKGDIAEGYSVSREKKESFPLTVTSAQKNPTAFYLCASSKLAGEGDTQYFGPGTRLTVL.

V usage is TRBV6-1 and J usage is TRBJ2-3; no firm D call. Germline CDR1 and CDR2: MNHNS and SASEGT. This CDR3 comprises 15 residues. V shed 6 bases and J shed 8 bases, with 21 bases lying between them. CDR3 region: CASSTTGRRLATQYF. The CDR3 DNA reads as TGTGCCAGCAGCACGACGGGTCGGAGATTGGCTACGCAGTATTTT.

J is TRBJ2-2 and V is TRBV7-3; 7 bases fit TRBD1. The CDR3 consists of 13 residues. The V segment lost 5 bases and the J segment 8 bases; nucleotides outside the gene matches: 5. In germline, CDR1 is SGHTA, CDR2 FQGTGA. The chain's CDR3 is CASSAQGVGELFF. Here the CDR3 DNA reads TGTGCCAGCAGCGCCCAGGGGGTAGGGGAGCTGTTTTTT. Full variable domain (outside the CDR3, taken from reference TRBV7-3 and TRBJ2-2): GAGVSQTPSNKVTEKGKYVELRCDPISGHTALYWYRQSLGQGPEFLIYFQGTGAADDSGLPNDRFFAVRPEGSVSTLKIQRTERGDSAVYLCASSAQGVGELFFGEGSRLTVL.

The chain employs TRBV7-3 and TRBJ2-3, with 10 bases matching TRBD1. The better agreement between TRBJ1-1 and the DNA end casts doubt on the J call. The germline gives CDR1 SGHTA, CDR2 FQGTGA. The CDR3 consists of 18 residues. CDR3 residues: CASSLSARQGARDTEAFF. The CDR3 region has the DNA TGTGCCAGCAGCTTATCGGCACGACAGGGGGCTAGGGACACTGAAGCTTTCTTT.